This T cell receptor beta chain came from a study of blood T cell repertoires in COVID-19. Turning to the study itself: Samples taken during acute and convalescent COVID-19 were collected in the United States, Italy and Spain. From T cells, B-cell-depleted T cells, or PBMCs came the material, which was cDNA or gDNA.

CDR1 is SGDLS and CDR2 is YYNGEE in the germline V gene. V lost 4 bases to trimming and J lost 2 bases; unmatched junction nucleotides: 7. The CDR3 covers 15 residues. As handled by the study authors: The assay estimated nucleated cells by amplifying reference gene primers. Some clones are missing from TCRdb's copy, which holds only in-frame ones; the method was immunoSEQ multiplex PCR. V, J and clone size are those of that table, while D and trimming were read from the DNA. The sample has around 140,000 clones, about four fifths seen once. Input material: peripheral blood. The receptor comes from a woman of 80 years or more with acute or convalescent COVID-19. This chain links TRBV9 with TRBJ2-5, with 8 nucleotides matching TRBD2. DNA of the CDR3: TGTGCCAGCAGCACCGGACTAGCTCATCAAGAGACCCAGTACTTC. Translated, it gives CASSTGLAHQETQYF.